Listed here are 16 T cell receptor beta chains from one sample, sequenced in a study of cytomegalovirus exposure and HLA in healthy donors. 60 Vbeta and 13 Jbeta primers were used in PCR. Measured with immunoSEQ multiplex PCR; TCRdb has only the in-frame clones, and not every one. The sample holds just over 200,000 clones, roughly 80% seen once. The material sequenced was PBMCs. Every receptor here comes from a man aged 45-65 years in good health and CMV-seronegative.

In DNA, the CDR3 is TGCGCCAGCAGCTTGGAAGGTTCGACTACCAATGAGCAGTTCTTC. This gives the protein CASSLEGSTTNEQFF. The rearrangement uses TRBV5-1 and TRBJ2-1; TRBD2 is a possible D gene (5 bases). Trimming took off 0 bases at V and 6 bases at J, with 13 bases between the two ends. Per germline, CDR1 SGHRS and CDR2 YFSETQ. The CDR3 sequence is 15 residues long.

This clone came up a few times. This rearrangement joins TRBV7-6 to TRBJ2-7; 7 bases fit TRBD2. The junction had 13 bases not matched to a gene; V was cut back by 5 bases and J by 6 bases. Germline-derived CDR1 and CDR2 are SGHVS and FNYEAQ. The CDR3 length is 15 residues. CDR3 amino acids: CASSPYVGRLGEQYF. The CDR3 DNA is TGTGCCAGCAGCCCCTACGTCGGGAGGTTGGGCGAGCAGTACTTC. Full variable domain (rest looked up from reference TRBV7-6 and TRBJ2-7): GAGVSQSPRYKVTKRGQDVALRCDPISGHVSLYWYRQALGQGPEFLTYFNYEAQQDKSGLPNDRFSAERPEGSISTLTIQRTEQRDSAMYRCASSPYVGRLGEQYFGPGTRLTVT.

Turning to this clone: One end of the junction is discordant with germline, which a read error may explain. CDR3 region: CASSVQGYSYEQCF. CDR3 DNA: TGTGCCAGCAGTGTGCAGGGGTACTCCTACGAGCAGTGCTTC. This sequence joins TRBV2 and TRBJ2-7; the D gene is possibly TRBD1 (6 bases). Germline CDR1 SNHLY, CDR2 FYNNEI. The CDR3 extends over 14 amino acids. Looking up the rest from reference TRBV2 and TRBJ2-7 gives the full variable domain: EPEVTQTPSHQVTQMGQEVILRCVPISNHLYFYWYRQILGQKVEFLVSFYNNEISEKSEIFDDQFSVERPDGSNFTLKIRSTKLEDSAMYFCASSVQGYSYEQCFGPGTRLTVT.

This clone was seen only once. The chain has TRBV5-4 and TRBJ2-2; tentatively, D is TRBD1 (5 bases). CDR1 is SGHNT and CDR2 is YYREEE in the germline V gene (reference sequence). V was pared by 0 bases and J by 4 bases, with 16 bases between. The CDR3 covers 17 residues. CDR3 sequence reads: CASSLVVAGFSTGELFF. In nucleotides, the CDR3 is TGTGCCAGCAGCTTGGTGGTGGCAGGGTTTAGCACCGGGGAGCTGTTTTTT.

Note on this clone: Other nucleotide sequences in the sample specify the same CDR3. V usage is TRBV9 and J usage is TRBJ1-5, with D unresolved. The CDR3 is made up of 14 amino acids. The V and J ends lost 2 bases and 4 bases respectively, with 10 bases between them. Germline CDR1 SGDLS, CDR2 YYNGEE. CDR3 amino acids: CASSVGDTNQPQHF. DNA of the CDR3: TGTGCCAGCAGCGTCGGTGACACAAATCAGCCCCAGCATTTT.

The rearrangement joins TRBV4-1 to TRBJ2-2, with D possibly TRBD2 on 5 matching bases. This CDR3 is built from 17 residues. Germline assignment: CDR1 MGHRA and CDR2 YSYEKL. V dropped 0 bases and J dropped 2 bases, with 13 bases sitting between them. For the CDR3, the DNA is TGCGCCAGCAGCCAAGATTATAGTTCGGGAAACACCGGGGAGCTGTTTTTT. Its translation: CASSQDYSSGNTGELFF.

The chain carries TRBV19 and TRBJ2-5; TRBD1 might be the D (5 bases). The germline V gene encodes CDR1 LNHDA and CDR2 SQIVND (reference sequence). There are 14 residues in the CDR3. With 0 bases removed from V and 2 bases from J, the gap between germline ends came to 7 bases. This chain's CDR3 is CASSIDTGQETQYF. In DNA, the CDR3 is TGTGCCAGTAGTATAGATACAGGACAAGAGACCCAGTACTTC. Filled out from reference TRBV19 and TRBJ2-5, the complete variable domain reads DGGITQSPKYLFRKEGQNVTLSCEQNLNHDAMYWYRQDPGQGLRLIYYSQIVNDFQKGDIAEGYSVSREKKESFPLTVTSAQKNPTAFYLCASSIDTGQETQYFGPGTRLLVL.

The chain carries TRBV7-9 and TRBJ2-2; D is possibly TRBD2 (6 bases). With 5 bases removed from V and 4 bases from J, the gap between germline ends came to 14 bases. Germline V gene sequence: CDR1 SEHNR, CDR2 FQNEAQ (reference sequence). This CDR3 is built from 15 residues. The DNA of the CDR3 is TGTGCCAGCAGCCCTCGAGACGGGGGCACCGGGGAGCTGTTTTTT. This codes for CASSPRDGGTGELFF.

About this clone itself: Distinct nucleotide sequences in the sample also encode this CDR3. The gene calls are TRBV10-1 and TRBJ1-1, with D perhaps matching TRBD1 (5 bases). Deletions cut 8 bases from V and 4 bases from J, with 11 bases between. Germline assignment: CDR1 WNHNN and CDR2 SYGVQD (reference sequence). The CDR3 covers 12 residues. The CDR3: CASRGGSTEAFF. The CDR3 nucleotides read TGCGCCAGCCGGGGGGGTTCCACTGAAGCTTTCTTT.

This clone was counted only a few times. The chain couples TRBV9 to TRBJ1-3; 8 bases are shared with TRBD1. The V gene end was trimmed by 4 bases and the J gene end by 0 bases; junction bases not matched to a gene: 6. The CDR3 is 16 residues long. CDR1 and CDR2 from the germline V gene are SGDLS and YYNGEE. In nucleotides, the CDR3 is TGTGCCAGCAGCACCGGACAGGGAACCTCTGGAAACACCATATATTTT. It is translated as CASSTGQGTSGNTIYF.

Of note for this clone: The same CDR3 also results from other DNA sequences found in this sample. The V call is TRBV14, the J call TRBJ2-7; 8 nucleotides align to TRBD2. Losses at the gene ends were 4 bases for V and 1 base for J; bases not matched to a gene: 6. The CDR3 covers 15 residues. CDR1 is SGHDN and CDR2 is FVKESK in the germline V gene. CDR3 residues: CASSPLAGGSYEQYF. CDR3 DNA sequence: TGTGCCAGCAGCCCGTTGGCGGGAGGATCCTACGAGCAGTACTTC.

The CDR3 loop is CASKSSGTYEQYF. The DNA for the CDR3 is TGTGCCAGCAAATCTAGCGGTACCTACGAGCAGTACTTC. This sequence joins TRBV6-1 and TRBJ2-7; 7 nucleotides agree with TRBD2. Germline V gene sequence: CDR1 MNHNS, CDR2 SASEGT. The CDR3 runs to 13 residues. V lost 7 bases to trimming and J lost 2 bases; unmatched junction nucleotides: 5.

CDR3 sequence reads: CASSFGGETQYF. As DNA, the CDR3 is TGTGCCAGCAGCTTCGGAGGGGAGACCCAGTACTTC. V gene TRBV11-2 combines with J gene TRBJ2-5; D is perhaps TRBD2 (6 bases). CDR3 length: 12 amino acids. V dropped 3 bases and J dropped 5 bases, with 7 bases sitting between them. The V gene's germline CDR1 is SGHAT and CDR2 FQNNGV.

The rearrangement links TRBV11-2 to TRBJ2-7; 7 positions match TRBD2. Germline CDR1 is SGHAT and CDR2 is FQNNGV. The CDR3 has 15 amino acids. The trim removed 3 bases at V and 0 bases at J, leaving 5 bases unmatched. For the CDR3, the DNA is TGTGCCAGCAGCTTCCAGCGGGGACCCTCCTACGAGCAGTACTTC. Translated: CASSFQRGPSYEQYF.

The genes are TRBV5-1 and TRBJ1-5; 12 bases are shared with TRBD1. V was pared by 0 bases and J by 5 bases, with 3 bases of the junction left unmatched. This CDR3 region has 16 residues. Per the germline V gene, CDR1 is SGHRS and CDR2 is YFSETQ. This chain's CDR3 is CASSLGDRGLDQPQHF. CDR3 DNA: TGCGCCAGCAGCTTGGGGGACAGGGGGCTCGATCAGCCCCAGCATTTT.

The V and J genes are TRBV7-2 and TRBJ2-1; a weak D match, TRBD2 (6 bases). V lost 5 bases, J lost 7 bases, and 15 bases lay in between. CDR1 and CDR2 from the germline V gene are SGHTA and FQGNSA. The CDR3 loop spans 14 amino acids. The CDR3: CASSPRGFVNEQFF. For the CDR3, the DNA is TGTGCCAGCAGCCCCCGGGGGTTTGTAAATGAGCAGTTCTTC.